The rows below give T cell receptor beta chains drawn from one sample of a study of beta chain features in type 1 diabetes. The data were produced by immunoSEQ multiplex PCR, yet TCRdb's version contains in-frame clones alone and is incomplete. The data contain some 350,000 clones, around a tenth of them singletons. The material sequenced was central memory CD4+ T cells from blood. The receptor source for this set is a man aged 25-45 years with type 1 diabetes. Both conserved end residues are part of each CDR3. D genes are given only for firm matches. Size is omitted from some rows. Given values are once, few, many or a class for expanded clones.

v_gene	j_gene	abundance	d_gene	CDR3aa	CDR3nt
TRBV27	TRBJ1-5	NA	TRBD1	CASSLRGTGEGFYSNQPQHF	TGTGCCAGCTCTCTCCGGGGGACAGGGGAGGGGTTCTATAGCAATCAGCCCCAGCATTTT
TRBV7-2	TRBJ2-3	few	NA	CASSLGRQFLTDTQYF	TGTGCCAGCAGCTTAGGGCGACAGTTCCTCACAGATACGCAGTATTTT
TRBV2	TRBJ2-1	many	NA	CATTPQREQFF	TGTGCCACAACCCCGCAGAGGGAGCAGTTCTTC
TRBV5-6	TRBJ1-1	few	NA	CASSDGTILEAFF	TGTGCCAGCAGCGACGGAACAATACTTGAAGCTTTCTTT
TRBV7-8	TRBJ1-1	few	NA	CASTAPGRGGNTEAFF	TGTGCCAGCACCGCCCCAGGGCGAGGTGGAAACACTGAAGCTTTCTTT
TRBV7-2	TRBJ2-3	many	NA	CASSLAWTTDTQYF	TGTGCCAGCAGCTTAGCTTGGACAACAGATACGCAGTATTTT
TRBV6-5	TRBJ1-2	NA	NA	CASRRLGGSYGYTF	TGTGCCAGCAGGAGGCTTGGGGGGAGCTATGGCTACACCTTC
TRBV7-8	TRBJ2-7	NA	NA	CASSLGAGFSYEQYF	TGTGCCAGCAGCTTAGGGGCAGGGTTCTCCTACGAGCAGTACTTC
TRBV18	TRBJ1-1	NA	NA	CASSPRDNTEAFF	TGTGCCAGCTCACCCCGGGACAACACTGAAGCTTTCTTT
TRBV5-1	TRBJ2-3	NA	NA	CASSLRSEYTDTQYF	TGCGCCAGCAGCTTGAGGAGCGAGTACACAGATACGCAGTATTTT
TRBV6-5	TRBJ2-2	few	NA	CARRALGTGELFF	TGTGCCAGGAGGGCGTTGGGCACCGGGGAGCTGTTTTTT
TRBV5-4	TRBJ2-5	NA	NA	CASSRATGSAETQYF	TGTGCCAGCAGCCGGGCGACAGGTTCGGCGGAGACCCAGTACTTC
TRBV6-1	TRBJ1-1	few	NA	CASTESMNTEAFF	TGTGCCAGCACCGAGAGCATGAACACTGAAGCTTTCTTT
TRBV4-3	TRBJ2-5	NA	NA	CASSQDAVETQYF	TGCGCCAGCAGCCAAGACGCAGTGGAGACCCAGTACTTC
TRBV7-9	TRBJ1-1	NA	TRBD1	CASSFGDRGNTEAFF	TGTGCCAGCAGCTTTGGGGACAGGGGGAACACTGAAGCTTTCTTT